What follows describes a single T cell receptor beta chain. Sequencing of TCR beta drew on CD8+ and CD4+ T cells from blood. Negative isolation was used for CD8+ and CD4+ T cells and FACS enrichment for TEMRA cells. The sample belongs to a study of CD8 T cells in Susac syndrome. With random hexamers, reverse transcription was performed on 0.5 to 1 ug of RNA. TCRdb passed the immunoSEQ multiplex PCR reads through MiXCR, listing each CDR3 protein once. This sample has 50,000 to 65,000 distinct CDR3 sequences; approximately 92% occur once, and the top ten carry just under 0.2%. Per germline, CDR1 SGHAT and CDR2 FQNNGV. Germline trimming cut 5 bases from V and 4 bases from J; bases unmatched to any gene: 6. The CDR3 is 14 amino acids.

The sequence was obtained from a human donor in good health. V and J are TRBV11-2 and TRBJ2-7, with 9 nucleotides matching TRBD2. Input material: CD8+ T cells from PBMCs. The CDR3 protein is CASSPGSGGYEQYF. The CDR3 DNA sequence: TGTGCCAGCAGCCCAGGGAGCGGGGGGTACGAGCAGTACTTC.